These 10 T cell receptor beta chains were sequenced from one sample in a study of blood T cell repertoires in COVID-19. Assay: immunoSEQ multiplex PCR; the TCRdb copy retains only in-frame clones and omits some. Here the sample spans 310,000 or so clones, around 90% being singletons. Sequenced: peripheral blood. The source of these receptors is a man in his 70s with acute or convalescent COVID-19.

V usage is TRBV5-1 and J usage is TRBJ1-1, with 8 nucleotides matching TRBD1. Germline CDR1 is SGHRS and CDR2 is YFSETQ. J was trimmed by 0 bases and V by 3 bases; bases with no gene match: 7. The CDR3 spans 16 residues. The CDR3 nucleotides read TGCGCCAGCAGCTGGACAGGGCCCCTCATGAACACTGAAGCTTTCTTT. This encodes CASSWTGPLMNTEAFF.

This clone was seen only once. The V gene is TRBV4-1, the J gene TRBJ1-3; unclear D gene. The V gene's germline CDR1 is MGHRA and CDR2 YSYEKL. The CDR3 sequence is 14 residues long. V was shortened by 0 bases and J by 9 bases, with 12 bases between the two germline ends. The DNA of the CDR3 is TGCGCCAGCAGCCAAGAGGAGGGTGGCAGCACCATATATTTT. Its protein product is CASSQEEGGSTIYF.

The chain joins TRBV6-5 to TRBJ2-1, with 8 bases aligning to TRBD1. CDR1 and CDR2 from the germline V gene are MNHEY and SVGAGI. The CDR3 spans 14 residues. The V and J ends lost 5 bases and 8 bases, in that order; junction bases with no gene match: 8. The CDR3 DNA is TGTGCCAGCAGTAGATGGACAGGGTCGGATGAGCAGTTCTTC. This codes for CASSRWTGSDEQFF.

This clone has a handful of counts. V usage is TRBV6-5 and J usage is TRBJ1-2; TRBD1 is a possible D gene (6 bases). Germline V gives CDR1 MNHEY, CDR2 SVGAGI. The V end was cut by 6 bases, the J end by 8 bases, with 16 bases between. The CDR3 is 13 amino acids. CDR3 amino acids: CASSLTQGIGYTF. The CDR3 DNA sequence: TGTGCCAGCAGCCTCACGCAGGGGATCGGCTACACCTTC.

The J gene is TRBJ1-4, the V gene TRBV28; TRBD1 agrees at 10 bases. V shed 3 bases, J shed 6 bases, and the junction held 4 bases outside the gene matches. This CDR3 is 15 amino acids long. Germline-derived CDR1 and CDR2 are MDHEN and SYDVKM. The CDR3 sequence: CASSLAGTGDEKLFF. The CDR3, as DNA: TGTGCCAGCAGTTTGGCCGGGACAGGGGATGAAAAACTGTTTTTT.

V and J are TRBV3-1 (or the pseudogene TRBV3-2) and TRBJ2-1; TRBD2 matches at 10 bases. Germline CDR1 and CDR2: LGHDT and YNNKEL (reference sequence). The V segment lost 0 bases and the J segment 0 bases; nucleotides outside the gene matches: 14. This CDR3 spans 21 amino acids. The CDR3 DNA reads TGTGCCAGCAGCCAAGACGACCCTAGCGGGAGAAAGGGCAGCTCCTACAATGAGCAGTTCTTC. Encoded protein: CASSQDDPSGRKGSSYNEQFF.

The V and J genes are TRBV10-1 and TRBJ1-6; D perhaps matches TRBD1 (6 bases). V was cut by 7 bases and J by 8 bases, with 12 bases left in between. This CDR3 contains 13 residues. Germline loops: CDR1 WNHNN, CDR2 SYGVQD (reference sequence). CDR3 in amino acids: CASTWTADSPLHF. In DNA, the CDR3 is TGCGCCAGCACCTGGACAGCTGATTCACCCCTCCACTTT.

The chain has TRBV3-1 (or the pseudogene TRBV3-2) and TRBJ2-3; 8 nucleotides align to TRBD2. This CDR3 spans 16 amino acids. V lost 3 bases, J lost 1 base, and 6 bases stayed unmatched. Per the germline V gene, CDR1 is LGHDT and CDR2 is YNNKEL (reference sequence). The CDR3 here is CASSHSRGAGTDTQYF. CDR3 nucleotide sequence: TGTGCCAGCAGCCACTCGCGGGGGGCAGGCACAGATACGCAGTATTTT.

V gene TRBV28 combines with J gene TRBJ1-3; weak D call: TRBD1 (6 bases). Trimming stripped 6 bases from V and 1 base from J, with 10 bases between. This CDR3 is 14 amino acids long. Germline CDR1 reads MDHEN; CDR2 reads SYDVKM. CDR3 nucleotide sequence: TGTGCCAGCAGGCAACAGGGTTCTGGAAACACCATATATTTT. The encoded protein is CASRQQGSGNTIYF.

The V gene is TRBV5-1, the J gene TRBJ2-3; 10 bases are shared with TRBD2. CDR1 SGHRS and CDR2 YFSETQ come from the germline V gene. V lost 1 base, J lost 0 bases, and 5 bases stayed unmatched. The CDR3 sequence is 17 residues long. CDR3 bases: TGCGCCAGCAGCTTGTTTAGTAGCGGGGGGAGCACAGATACGCAGTATTTT. It yields the protein CASSLFSSGGSTDTQYF.